What follows are 25 T cell receptor beta chains derived from one specimen sequenced in a study of T cell repertoires in cytomegalovirus infection. TCRdb redid the calling of the reads with MiXCR, one entry per CDR3 protein. Of about 500,000 distinct CDR3 sequences in the sample, around a third are singletons; the top ten hold roughly 17%. No antigens are known for them. The sample here was cultured PBMCs, taken from culture after CMV antigen stimulation. These receptors were taken from a human donor in good health (CMV status not recorded). Some clones in this sample may be carry-over from other donors' samples.

V usage is TRBV3-1 and J usage is TRBJ2-1; tentatively, D is TRBD1 (6 bases). V shed 0 bases and J shed 3 bases, with 15 bases lying between them. This CDR3 spans 17 amino acids. The germline V gene encodes CDR1 LGHDT and CDR2 YNNKEL (reference sequence). The CDR3 DNA reads as TGTGCCAGCAGCCAAGATCCTACAGGGATAAACTACAATGAGCAGTTCTTC. It translates to CASSQDPTGINYNEQFF.

This chain uses TRBV6-2 or TRBV6-3 with TRBJ2-1; D unclear. V dropped 6 bases and J dropped 6 bases, with 18 bases sitting between them. Per germline, CDR1 MNHEY and CDR2 SVGEGT. The CDR3 loop spans 15 amino acids. DNA of the CDR3: TGTGCCAGCAGACACTCAGGAGCCCCTGGCAATGAGCAGTTCTTC. This encodes CASRHSGAPGNEQFF.

J is TRBJ1-5 and V is TRBV2; TRBD1 might be the D (5 bases). CDR3 length: 15 amino acids. V was shortened by 7 bases and J by 3 bases, with 16 bases between the two germline ends. Germline CDR1 SNHLY, CDR2 FYNNEI. The CDR3 here is CASTGLRDDNQPQHF. CDR3 DNA: TGTGCCAGCACCGGGCTCAGGGACGACAATCAGCCCCAGCATTTT.

The rearrangement joins TRBV4-3 to TRBJ1-2; 7 nucleotides agree with TRBD1. V shed 3 bases, J shed 5 bases, and the junction held 9 bases outside the gene matches. Germline values: CDR1 LGHNA, CDR2 YSLEER. This CDR3 has 15 residues. The CDR3 nucleotides read TGCGCCAGCAGCCAGAGACAGGGCCTGATGTATGGCTACACCTTC. Translating it yields CASSQRQGLMYGYTF.

V and J are TRBV10-3 and TRBJ1-4; no definite D call. The CDR3 covers 15 residues. Germline loops: CDR1 ENHRY, CDR2 SYGVKD. V lost 4 bases to trimming and J lost 3 bases, with 12 bases between them. CDR3 coding DNA: TGTGCCATCAGTGTGTCCCCAGCGGCTAATGAAAAACTGTTTTTT. Its protein is CAISVSPAANEKLFF.

This clonotype has just a few counts. The chain uses TRBV7-2 and TRBJ1-2, with TRBD1 matching 9 bases. The junction had 16 bases not matched to a gene; V was cut back by 7 bases and J by 7 bases. This CDR3 is 16 amino acids long. In germline, CDR1 is SGHTA, CDR2 FQGNSA. CDR3 protein: CASTATRQGGTGGYTF. The CDR3 bases are TGTGCCAGCACCGCCACCCGACAGGGGGGAACGGGTGGCTACACCTTC.

This clonotype was recorded at least ten times. The chain is built from TRBV7-8 and TRBJ2-7; TRBD2 agrees at 12 bases. Germline V CDR1 and CDR2: SGHVS, FQNEAQ. V lost 2 bases, J lost 4 bases, and 12 bases stayed unmatched. This CDR3 is 18 amino acids long. The CDR3 coding sequence is TGTGCCAGCAGCTTATCGTCTAGCGGGAGGGCCGACGTTTACGAGCAGTACTTC. Its protein is CASSLSSSGRADVYEQYF.

This clonotype has only a few counts. The chain combines TRBV12-3 or TRBV12-4 with TRBJ2-1, with D possibly matching TRBD1 (5 bases). This CDR3 contains 15 residues. With 4 bases removed from V and 4 bases from J, the gap between germline ends came to 14 bases. The CDR3 here is CASSSTTVSYNEQFF. CDR3 coding DNA: TGTGCCAGCAGTTCAACGACAGTTAGTTACAATGAGCAGTTCTTC.

This sequence joins TRBV20-1 and TRBJ2-3, with no clear D. CDR1 is DFQATT and CDR2 is SNEGSKA in the germline V gene (reference sequence). This CDR3 comprises 15 residues. With 0 bases removed from V and 2 bases from J, the gap between germline ends came to 12 bases. CDR3 loop: CSARDPRTTTDTQYF. CDR3 DNA: TGCAGTGCTAGAGATCCGCGAACTACCACAGATACGCAGTATTTT.

This clonotype was seen only a few times. The chain has TRBV5-4 and TRBJ2-2; D might be TRBD2 (6 bases). Germline V gene sequence: CDR1 SGHNT, CDR2 YYREEE (reference sequence). This CDR3 region has 16 residues. Deletions cut 4 bases from V and 7 bases from J, with 20 bases between. The CDR3 region is CASSPGGSPGGGELFF. In DNA, the CDR3 is TGTGCCAGCAGCCCCGGCGGGTCCCCCGGGGGCGGGGAGCTGTTTTTT.

This clonotype was seen once. J is TRBJ2-2 and V is TRBV6-6; possible D gene TRBD1, 6 bases. V gave up 8 bases and J gave up 3 bases, with 13 bases separating them. Germline lookup yields CDR1 MNHNY and CDR2 SVGAGI (reference sequence). This CDR3 region has 14 residues. The CDR3 nucleotides read TGTGCCAGCCGAGGGGGAGTGGACACCGGGGAGCTGTTTTTT. Translating it yields CASRGGVDTGELFF.

Only a few counts were recorded for this clonotype. This chain connects TRBV2 to TRBJ2-3; D perhaps matches TRBD1 (6 bases). This CDR3 spans 14 amino acids. V lost 7 bases to trimming and J lost 2 bases, with 13 bases between them. CDR1 is SNHLY, CDR2 FYNNEI, per germline. CDR3 sequence: CASTITGFTDTQYF. The CDR3 nucleotides read TGTGCCAGCACTATTACAGGGTTCACAGATACGCAGTATTTT.

This clonotype was counted many times. This sequence joins TRBV7-3 and TRBJ2-1, with a possible D match to TRBD2 (5 bases). Trimming stripped 1 base from V and 0 bases from J, with 13 bases between. The CDR3 has 17 residues. The germline V gene encodes CDR1 SGHTA and CDR2 FQGTGA. The DNA for the CDR3 is TGTGCCAGCAGCTTAAGTTCTAGCTGGAGCTCCTACAATGAGCAGTTCTTC. Its protein product is CASSLSSSWSSYNEQFF.

This clonotype was counted at least ten times. The chain couples TRBV7-2 to TRBJ1-2; 9 bases are shared with TRBD1. The CDR3 sequence is 14 residues long. Germline trimming cut 5 bases from V and 0 bases from J; bases unmatched to any gene: 1. The germline V gene encodes CDR1 SGHTA and CDR2 FQGNSA. DNA for the CDR3: TGTGCCAGCAGCCGGACAGGGGCTAACTATGGCTACACCTTC. This gives the protein CASSRTGANYGYTF.

This rearrangement joins TRBV4-2 to TRBJ2-5, with 11 positions matching TRBD2. Losses at the gene ends were 0 bases for V and 5 bases for J; bases not matched to a gene: 8. Germline V lookup: CDR1 LGHNA, CDR2 YNFKEQ. The CDR3 has 17 amino acids. The CDR3 is CASSQEKLAGAGETQYF. DNA of the CDR3: TGTGCCAGCAGCCAAGAGAAACTAGCGGGAGCAGGCGAGACCCAGTACTTC.

This chain links TRBV7-9 with TRBJ2-6; tentatively, D is TRBD2 (5 bases). Germline loops: CDR1 SEHNR, CDR2 FQNEAQ (reference sequence). V was cut by 2 bases and J by 0 bases, with 11 bases left in between. This CDR3 region has 17 residues. The CDR3 bases are TGTGCCAGCAGCTTAAAGGGAGCCGCCTCTGGGGCCAACGTCCTGACTTTC. This translates into CASSLKGAASGANVLTF.

This clonotype was recorded a few times. The chain recombines TRBV7-2 with TRBJ2-3, with 7 bases lining up with TRBD2. This CDR3 is 14 amino acids long. V lost 7 bases and J lost 5; bases outside the gene matches: 9. Germline loops: CDR1 SGHTA, CDR2 FQGNSA. The CDR3 spells CASTRGSLLDTQYF. CDR3 bases: TGTGCCAGCACGCGCGGGAGTCTATTAGATACGCAGTATTTT. Full variable domain (rest looked up from reference TRBV7-2 and TRBJ2-3): GAGVSQSPSNKVTEKGKDVELRCDPISGHTALYWYRQSLGQGLEFLIYFQGNSAPDKSGLPSDRFSAERTGGSVSTLTIQRTQQEDSAVYLCASTRGSLLDTQYFGPGTRLTVL.

The rearrangement joins TRBV7-2 to TRBJ1-5; D remains ambiguous. The CDR3 sequence is 12 residues long. The V end lost 1 base, the J end lost 11 bases, and 9 bases lay between the germline ends. Germline values: CDR1 SGHTA, CDR2 FQGNSA. In DNA, the CDR3 is TGTGCCAGCAGCTTAGTAAGTGGAGCCCAGCATTTT. This codes for CASSLVSGAQHF.

At least ten counts were recorded for this clonotype. The chain carries TRBV7-2 and TRBJ2-1; maybe TRBD2 (6 bases). CDR1 is SGHTA, CDR2 FQGNSA, per germline. The ends were cut back, 5 bases at V and 3 bases at J, with 8 bases in the middle. The CDR3 extends over 13 amino acids. The CDR3 here is CASSATSYNEQFF. DNA for the CDR3: TGTGCCAGCAGCGCGACTAGCTACAATGAGCAGTTCTTC. Filled out from reference TRBV7-2 and TRBJ2-1, the complete variable domain reads GAGVSQSPSNKVTEKGKDVELRCDPISGHTALYWYRQSLGQGLEFLIYFQGNSAPDKSGLPSDRFSAERTGGSVSTLTIQRTQQEDSAVYLCASSATSYNEQFFGPGTRLTVL.

This chain uses TRBV19 with TRBJ2-2, with D perhaps assigned TRBD1 or TRBD2 (5 bases each). With 3 bases removed from V and 3 bases from J, the gap between germline ends came to 20 bases. Per the germline V gene, CDR1 is LNHDA and CDR2 is SQIVND (reference sequence). The CDR3 is made up of 18 amino acids. This chain's CDR3 is CASSISWDPGSDTGELFF. The CDR3 DNA reads TGTGCCAGTAGTATTTCATGGGACCCTGGGTCGGACACCGGGGAGCTGTTTTTT.

In its sample, this clonotype was seen a few times. The chain has TRBV7-6 and TRBJ2-6; the D is unclear. Trimming took 5 bases from V and 0 from J, leaving 11 bases between them. This CDR3 contains 16 residues. Germline V gene sequence: CDR1 SGHVS, CDR2 FNYEAQ. This CDR3 is CASSPPPHSGANVLTF. In DNA, the CDR3 is TGTGCCAGCAGCCCACCTCCCCACTCTGGGGCCAACGTCCTGACTTTC.

This clonotype was seen only a few times. The chain's CDR3 is CATSVTGYGYTF. In nucleotides, the CDR3 is TGTGCCACCAGTGTTACAGGCTATGGCTACACCTTC. The V and J genes are TRBV24-1 and TRBJ1-2; maybe TRBD1 (5 bases). CDR1 is KGHDR and CDR2 is SFDVKD in the germline V gene. The CDR3 consists of 12 residues. V dropped 5 bases and J dropped 4 bases, with 7 bases sitting between them.

This clonotype showed up just a few times. The chain uses TRBV4-1 and TRBJ2-3, with 9 bases identical to TRBD2. Germline CDR1 reads MGHRA; CDR2 reads YSYEKL. The CDR3 spans 16 residues. V trimming: 0 bases; J trimming: 2 bases; junction bases outside the gene matches: 3. In DNA form, the CDR3 reads TGCGCCAGCAGCCAAGACCCTAGCGGGGCCACAGATACGCAGTATTTT. Encoded protein: CASSQDPSGATDTQYF.

The chain employs TRBV7-2 and TRBJ1-5, with 8 bases matching TRBD1. Germline CDR1 and CDR2: SGHTA and FQGNSA. This CDR3 spans 15 amino acids. V lost 8 bases and J lost 6; bases outside the gene matches: 12. The CDR3 here is CASQKTGERFQPQHF. The CDR3 DNA follows: TGTGCCAGCCAAAAGACAGGGGAAAGGTTTCAGCCCCAGCATTTT. The variable domain in full, with the rest retrieved from reference TRBV7-2 and TRBJ1-5, is GAGVSQSPSNKVTEKGKDVELRCDPISGHTALYWYRQSLGQGLEFLIYFQGNSAPDKSGLPSDRFSAERTGGSVSTLTIQRTQQEDSAVYLCASQKTGERFQPQHFGDGTRLSIL.

The J gene is TRBJ1-1, the V gene TRBV12-3 or TRBV12-4, with a possible D match to TRBD1 (5 bases). The CDR3 has 18 residues. V was trimmed by 3 bases and J by 4 bases, leaving 24 bases between them. DNA for the CDR3: TGTGCCAGCAGTTTTAAGATCAGGGAATATTTTCGTTTCACTGAAGCTTTCTTT. Its translation: CASSFKIREYFRFTEAFF.